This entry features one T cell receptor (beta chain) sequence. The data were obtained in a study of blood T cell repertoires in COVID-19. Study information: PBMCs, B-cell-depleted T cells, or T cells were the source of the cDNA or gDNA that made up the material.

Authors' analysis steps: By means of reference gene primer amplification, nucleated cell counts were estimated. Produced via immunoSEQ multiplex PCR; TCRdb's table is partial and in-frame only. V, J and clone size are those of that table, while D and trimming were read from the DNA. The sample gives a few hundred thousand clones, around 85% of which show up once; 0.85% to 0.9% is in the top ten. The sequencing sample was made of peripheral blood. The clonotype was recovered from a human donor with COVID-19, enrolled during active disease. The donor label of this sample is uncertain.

The CDR3 sequence: CASSLEGQGDYGYTF. CDR3 bases: TGCGCCAGCAGCTTGGAGGGACAGGGTGACTATGGCTACACCTTC. This sequence joins TRBV5-1 and TRBJ1-2; 9 bases agree with TRBD1. The CDR3 totals 15 residues. The V gene end was trimmed by 0 bases and the J gene end by 3 bases; junction bases not matched to a gene: 3. CDR1 is SGHRS and CDR2 is YFSETQ in the germline V gene.